The 4 T cell receptor beta chains below come from one sample, sequenced in a study of human T cells and chemical hapten exposure. As for time point: patch test 2, 6 weeks after DPC sensitization. Regarding treatment: therapeutic diphenylcyclopropenone sensitization with weekly scalp DPC. Each CDR3 protein is one row after TCRdb ran MiXCR on the RACE reads. The sample lists approximately 350,000 distinct CDR3 sequences, nearly 6.5% seen once, with about 5.4% in the top ten. The specimen was whole blood, collected in connection with sensitization to the hapten diphenylcyclopropenone (DPC). The receptors originated from a woman between 18 and 30 years old with alopecia areata. Some clones in this sample may be carry-over from other donors' samples.

This clonotype has only a few counts. This chain uses TRBV6-2 or TRBV6-3 with TRBJ2-2, with a weak D call TRBD1 (6 bases). The CDR3 spans 14 residues. Germline-derived CDR1 and CDR2 are MNHEY and SVGEGT. The germline V and J ends were trimmed by 4 bases and 6 bases, with 12 bases remaining between them. DNA of the CDR3: TGTGCCAGCAGTTTTAACAGGGTGGCCGGGGAGCTGTTTTTT. Its protein is CASSFNRVAGELFF.

This clonotype was seen ten or more times. The rearrangement joins TRBV29-1 to TRBJ2-2; D ambiguous. CDR3 length: 14 residues. V was cut by 0 bases and J by 0 bases, with 5 bases left in between. Germline V gives CDR1 SQVTM, CDR2 ANQGSEA. In DNA form, the CDR3 reads TGCAGCGTTGAAGAGAGCGCGAACACCGGGGAGCTGTTTTTT. Translation: CSVEESANTGELFF.

This clonotype was recorded many times. V is TRBV5-1 and J is TRBJ1-6, with a possible D match to TRBD1 (6 bases). The CDR3 is 15 residues long. V was shortened by 7 bases and J by 9 bases, with 20 bases between the two germline ends. Looked up from germline, CDR1 is SGHRS and CDR2 is YFSETQ. The DNA for the CDR3 is TGCGCCAGCCGCCCCTCGGGGGACATTTCTTCACCCCTCCACTTT. Protein product: CASRPSGDISSPLHF.

V gene TRBV7-3 combines with J gene TRBJ2-2; D call uncertain. The V end lost 4 bases, the J end lost 6 bases, and 9 bases lay between the germline ends. CDR1 and CDR2 from the germline V gene are SGHTA and FQGTGA. The CDR3 runs to 13 residues. The CDR3 coding sequence is TGTGCCAGCAGCTCCGGGTCAGCCGGGGAGCTGTTTTTT. This codes for CASSSGSAGELFF.